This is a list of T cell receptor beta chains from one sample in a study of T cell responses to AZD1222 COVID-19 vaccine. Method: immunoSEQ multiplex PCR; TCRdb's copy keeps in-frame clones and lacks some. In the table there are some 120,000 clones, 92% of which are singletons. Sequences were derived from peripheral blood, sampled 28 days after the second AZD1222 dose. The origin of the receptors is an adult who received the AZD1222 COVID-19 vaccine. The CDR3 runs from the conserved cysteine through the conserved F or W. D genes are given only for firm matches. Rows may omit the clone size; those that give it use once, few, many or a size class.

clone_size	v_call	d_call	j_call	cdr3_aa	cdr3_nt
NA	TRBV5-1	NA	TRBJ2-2	CASSSRSDGGELFF	TGCGCCAGCAGCTCAAGGTCCGACGGCGGGGAGCTGTTTTTT
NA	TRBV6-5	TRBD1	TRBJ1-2	CASSRQGRDGYTF	TGTGCCAGCAGCCGACAGGGTAGGGATGGCTACACCTTC
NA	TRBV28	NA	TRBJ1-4	CASRRGPNEKLFF	TGTGCCAGCAGGCGGGGTCCTAATGAAAAACTGTTTTTT
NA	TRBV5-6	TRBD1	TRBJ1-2	CASSFYTGDLLGPYTF	TGTGCCAGCAGCTTCTATACAGGGGACCTTCTAGGACCTTACACCTTC
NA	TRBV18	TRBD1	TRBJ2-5	CASSTGVGETQYF	TGTGCCAGCTCTACAGGGGTTGGAGAGACCCAGTACTTC
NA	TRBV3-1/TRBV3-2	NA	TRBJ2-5	CASSQSGTPGAETQYF	TGTGCCAGCAGCCAGTCCGGGACCCCCGGAGCGGAGACCCAGTACTTC
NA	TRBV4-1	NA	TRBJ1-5	CASSQDLDGPNQPQHF	TGCGCCAGCAGCCAAGATCTCGACGGACCCAATCAGCCCCAGCATTTT
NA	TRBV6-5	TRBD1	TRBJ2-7	CASSSRGRFSYEQYF	TGTGCCAGCAGTTCCAGGGGGCGATTTTCCTACGAGCAGTACTTC
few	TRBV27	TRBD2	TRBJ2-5	CASSSLAGGTKETQYF	TGTGCCAGCAGTTCACTAGCGGGGGGTACTAAAGAGACCCAGTACTTC
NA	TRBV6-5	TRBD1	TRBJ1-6	CASSKSGTGNSPLHF	TGTGCCAGCAGTAAATCCGGGACAGGGAATTCACCCCTCCACTTT
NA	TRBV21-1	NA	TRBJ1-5	CASRTDRGSGNRQPQHF	TGTGCCAGCAGGACGGACAGGGGGAGTGGTAATCGTCAGCCCCAGCATTTT
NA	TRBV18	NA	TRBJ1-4	CASSRGYNEKLFF	TGTGCCAGCTCACGGGGGTATAATGAAAAACTGTTTTTT
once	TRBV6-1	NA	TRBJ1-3	CASSARIDRYSGNTIYF	TGTGCCAGCAGTGCCCGAATAGACAGATACTCTGGAAACACCATATATTTT
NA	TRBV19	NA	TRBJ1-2	CASSYSLISNYGYTF	TGTGCCAGTAGTTACAGTTTGATTTCTAACTATGGCTACACCTTC
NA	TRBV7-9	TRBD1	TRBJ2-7	CASSFRDRGSYEQYF	TGTGCCAGCAGCTTCAGGGACAGGGGATCCTACGAGCAGTACTTC
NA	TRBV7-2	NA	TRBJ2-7	CASSLVGSHEQYF	TGTGCCAGCAGCTTAGTTGGCTCCCACGAGCAGTACTTC
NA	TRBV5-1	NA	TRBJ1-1	CASSLVQEDTEAFF	TGCGCCAGCAGCTTGGTCCAGGAAGACACTGAAGCTTTCTTT
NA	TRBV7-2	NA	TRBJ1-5	CASSWRGLGNQPQHF	TGTGCCAGCAGCTGGAGGGGACTTGGCAATCAGCCCCAGCATTTT
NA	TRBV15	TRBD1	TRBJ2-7	CATSRAGTGAYEQYF	TGTGCCACCAGCAGAGCGGGGACAGGAGCCTACGAGCAGTACTTC
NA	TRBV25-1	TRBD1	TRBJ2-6	CASSEGQGIDGANVLTF	TGTGCCAGCAGTGAGGGACAGGGGATCGATGGGGCCAACGTCCTGACTTTC
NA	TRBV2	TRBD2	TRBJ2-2	CASRNLAGATGELFF	TGTGCCAGCAGAAACCTAGCGGGAGCCACCGGGGAGCTGTTTTTT
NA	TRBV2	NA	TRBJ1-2	CASSSETADYGYTF	TGTGCCAGCAGTTCGGAGACAGCAGACTATGGCTACACCTTC
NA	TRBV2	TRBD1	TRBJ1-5	CASSGDSPQPQHF	TGTGCCAGCAGTGGGGACAGCCCCCAGCCCCAGCATTTT
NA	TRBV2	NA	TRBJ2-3	CASRVGDTQYF	TGTGCCAGCAGGGTAGGGGATACGCAGTATTTT
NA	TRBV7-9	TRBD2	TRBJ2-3	CASSSAGLAGSDTQYF	TGTGCCAGCAGCTCAGCGGGACTAGCGGGATCAGATACGCAGTATTTT
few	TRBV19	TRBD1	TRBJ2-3	CASSVRDRVSPVPYF	TGTGCCAGTAGCGTGAGGGACAGGGTTTCTCCCGTTCCGTATTTT
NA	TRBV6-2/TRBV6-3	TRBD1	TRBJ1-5	CASSLIRTGGNQPQHF	TGTGCCAGCAGTCTCATTCGGACAGGGGGCAATCAGCCCCAGCATTTT
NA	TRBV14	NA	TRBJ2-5	CASSLTGRRTEETQYF	TGTGCCAGCAGCCTGACGGGACGACGAACAGAGGAGACCCAGTACTTC
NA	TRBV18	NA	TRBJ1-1	CASSPVGGTLEAFF	TGTGCCAGCTCACCAGTCGGAGGCACGTTGGAAGCTTTCTTT
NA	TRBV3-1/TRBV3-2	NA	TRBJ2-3	CASSQDGGWVGTQYF	TGTGCCAGCAGCCAAGACGGGGGTTGGGTGGGTACGCAGTATTTT
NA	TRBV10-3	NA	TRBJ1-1	CAISENNGGNTEAFF	TGTGCCATCAGTGAGAACAATGGAGGCAACACTGAAGCTTTCTTT
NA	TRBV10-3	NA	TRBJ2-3	CAISDRGKGGDTQYF	TGTGCCATCAGTGATAGGGGGAAGGGGGGAGATACGCAGTATTTT
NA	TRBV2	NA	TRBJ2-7	CASSEALGVPYEQYF	TGTGCCAGCAGTGAAGCGCTTGGGGTCCCCTACGAGCAGTACTTC
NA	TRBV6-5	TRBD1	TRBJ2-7	CASSPGQANTEQYF	TGTGCCAGCAGTCCCGGACAGGCGAATACGGAGCAGTACTTC
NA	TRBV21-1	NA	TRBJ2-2	CASSKEEEAGHNTGELFF	TGTGCCAGCAGCAAAGAGGAGGAGGCGGGGCATAACACCGGGGAGCTGTTTTTT
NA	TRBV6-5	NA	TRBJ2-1	CASMQGRDEQFF	TGTGCCAGCATGCAGGGCCGTGATGAGCAGTTCTTC
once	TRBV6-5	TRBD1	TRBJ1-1	CASSSTGGQAFF	TGTGCCAGCAGTTCAACAGGGGGTCAGGCTTTCTTT
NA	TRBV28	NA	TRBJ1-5	CASSLGRNNQPQHF	TGTGCCAGCAGCCTCGGACGGAACAATCAGCCCCAGCATTTT
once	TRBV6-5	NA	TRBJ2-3	CASRGDVLRDTQYF	TGTGCCAGCAGGGGGGACGTCCTGAGAGATACGCAGTATTTT
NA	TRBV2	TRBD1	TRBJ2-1	CASSRQGAVYNEQFF	TGTGCCAGCAGTAGACAGGGGGCGGTTTACAATGAGCAGTTCTTC
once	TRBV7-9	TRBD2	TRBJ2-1	CASSTTSGSTYNEQFF	TGTGCCAGCAGCACGACTAGCGGGAGTACTTACAATGAGCAGTTCTTC
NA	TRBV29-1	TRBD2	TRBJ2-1	CSVPVAGGDNEQFF	TGCAGCGTTCCCGTAGCGGGAGGGGACAATGAGCAGTTCTTC
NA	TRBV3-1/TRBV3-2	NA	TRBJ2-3	CASSQEPRTDTQYF	TGTGCCAGCAGCCAAGAACCAAGGACAGATACGCAGTATTTT
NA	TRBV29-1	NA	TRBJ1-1	CSGFLPGASGTEAFF	TGCAGCGGATTTCTGCCAGGGGCCTCGGGGACTGAAGCTTTCTTT
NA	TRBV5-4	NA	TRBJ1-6	CASSALGGNSPLHF	TGTGCCAGCAGCGCCTTGGGGGGTAATTCACCCCTCCACTTT